One and the same sample provided the 9 T cell receptor beta chains below, sequenced in a study of T cells in Graves' hyperthyroidism and ophthalmopathy. Amplification targeted TCR beta CDR3 regions from RNA transcripts. Researchers ran a first-round RT-PCR on the TCR CDR3 using the HTBI primer set. TCRdb analysed the multiplex PCR reads with MiXCR anew, one entry per CDR3 protein. The sample lists under 550,000 distinct CDR3 sequences, about an eighth occurring once. The source material was blood. The receptor source for this set is a woman between 18 and 29 years old with Graves' hyperthyroidism.

This clonotype has at least ten counts. The V call is TRBV27, the J call TRBJ1-1, with D maybe TRBD1 (6 bases). Germline CDR1 reads MNHEY; CDR2 reads SMNVEV (reference sequence). The V and J ends lost 4 bases and 0 bases respectively, with 9 bases between them. The CDR3 is made up of 14 amino acids. This CDR3 reads CASSSWTVNTEAFF. As DNA, the CDR3 is TGTGCCAGCAGTTCCTGGACAGTGAACACTGAAGCTTTCTTT.

The J gene is TRBJ2-2, the V gene TRBV29-1, with 8 nucleotides matching TRBD2. The V gene end was trimmed by 7 bases and the J gene end by 3 bases; junction bases not matched to a gene: 4. Germline V gene data show CDR1 as SQVTM and CDR2 as ANQGSEA. CDR3 size: 13 residues. CDR3 region: CSAGTSYTGELFF. The CDR3 DNA reads TGCAGCGCCGGGACTAGTTACACCGGGGAGCTGTTTTTT.

In its sample, this clonotype was seen many times. The chain uses TRBV29-1 and TRBJ2-7, with D tentatively TRBD1 (5 bases). The ends were cut back, 4 bases at V and 5 bases at J, with 12 bases in the middle. This CDR3 comprises 12 residues. Germline V CDR1 and CDR2: SQVTM, ANQGSEA. CDR3 nucleotides: TGCAGCGTTGTAACAGGTGTTAACGAGCAGTACTTC. Its translation is CSVVTGVNEQYF.

Comments on this clonotype: A much larger clone differs from this one at a single base, so this may be a read error. This sequence joins TRBV19 and TRBJ1-1; possible D gene TRBD1, 5 bases. Germline assignment: CDR1 LNHDA and CDR2 SQIVND (reference sequence). The CDR3 has 14 residues. In DNA form, the CDR3 reads TGTGCCGGTAGGAGAGACAGCCTTCGGACTGAAGCTTTCTTT. Translating gives CAGRRDSLRTEAFF.

In its sample, this clonotype was seen many times. This sequence joins TRBV30 and TRBJ1-2; 7 bases are shared with TRBD1. Germline loops: CDR1 GTSNPN, CDR2 SVGIG (reference sequence). V shed 2 bases and J 2 bases; nucleotides not matched to a gene: 2. This CDR3 spans 13 amino acids. CDR3 loop: CAWSPGQNYGYTF. CDR3 in DNA: TGTGCCTGGAGTCCGGGACAGAACTATGGCTACACCTTC.

This clonotype was observed at least ten times. The chain recombines TRBV5-1 with TRBJ1-1; D gene ambiguous. CDR1 SGHRS and CDR2 YFSETQ come from the germline V gene. The CDR3 runs to 14 residues. Trimming took 3 bases from V and 8 from J, leaving 17 bases between them. The CDR3 nucleotides are TGCGCCAGCAGCTCCGGGATAGGAAAGGAAGAAGCTTTCTTT. Protein product: CASSSGIGKEEAFF.

This clonotype was seen repeatedly, ten times or more. The chain recombines TRBV11-3 with TRBJ2-2; D is unresolved. Germline V gives CDR1 SGHNT, CDR2 YENEEA. Trimming cost V 5 bases and J 2 bases, with 12 bases left between them. The CDR3 runs 15 residues. This CDR3 is CASSPRTVNTGELFF. In DNA form, the CDR3 reads TGTGCCAGCAGCCCCCGGACGGTTAACACCGGGGAGCTGTTTTTT. The variable domain in full, completed from reference TRBV11-3 and TRBJ2-2, reads EAGVVQSPRYKIIEKKQPVAFWCNPISGHNTLYWYLQNLGQGPELLIRYENEEAVDDSQLPKDRFSAERLKGVDSTLKIQPAELGDSAVYLCASSPRTVNTGELFFGEGSRLTVL.

This clonotype has at least ten counts. The CDR3 coding sequence is TGTGCCAGCAGCCCTGGAGGGACAGTCCAAGAGACCCAGTACTTC. Translation: CASSPGGTVQETQYF. The chain recombines TRBV3-1 with TRBJ2-5; D is possibly TRBD1 (7 bases). Germline values: CDR1 LGHDT, CDR2 YNNKEL (reference sequence). There are 15 residues in the CDR3. V was shortened by 4 bases and J by 1 base, with 13 bases between the two germline ends.

This clonotype was observed at least ten times. V usage is TRBV5-1 and J usage is TRBJ2-1; TRBD1 aligns across 7 bases. The CDR3 spans 15 residues. CDR1 is SGHRS, CDR2 YFSETQ, per germline. V dropped 1 base and J dropped 0; count of bases not matched to a gene: 1. Here the CDR3 reads CASSLQGVSYNEQFF. In nucleotides, the CDR3 is TGCGCCAGCAGCTTGCAGGGGGTCTCCTACAATGAGCAGTTCTTC.